Below, 24 T cell receptor beta chains from the same sample are listed, as sequenced in a study of T-cell reconstitution after alpha-beta-depleted transplantation in children (TCRdb year 2016). The library was prepared using PCR. Sequenced on an Illumina HiSeq 2500. TCR library preparation used molecular barcoding, with unique molecular identifiers applied to normalize quantification of the TCRbeta repertoire. Through fastp at Q25 and MiXCR, TCRdb rebuilt clones from the public reads, retaining in-frame beta chains. Each CDR3 protein gets just one entry, which takes the most common genes and DNA from the rows behind it. The sample data list about 500,000 distinct CDR3 sequences, and about 31% of these were observed just once. Roughly 2.5% of the sample goes to the ten largest clones. This specimen consisted of PBMCs from the stem cell graft donor, obtained from the stem cell graft. These receptor sequences come from a human donor who donated a stem cell graft to a child with aplastic anemia.

The chain recombines TRBV20-1 with TRBJ1-2; 7 bases line up with TRBD1. Losses at the gene ends were 6 bases for V and 6 bases for J; bases not matched to a gene: 16. The CDR3 has 15 amino acids. Germline V CDR1 and CDR2: DFQATT, SNEGSKA (reference sequence). For the CDR3, the DNA is TGCAGTGCCCTTAGAGGGGGCGCGACCACGGATGGCTACACCTTC. It yields the protein CSALRGGATTDGYTF.

This clonotype occurred a few times. This rearrangement joins TRBV11-2 to TRBJ2-7; no clear D. Germline CDR1 and CDR2: SGHAT and FQNNGV. The CDR3 is 13 amino acids. V was clipped by 2 bases and J by 5 bases, with 10 bases between them. The CDR3 loop reads CASSLYSGNEQYF. Written as DNA, the CDR3 is TGTGCCAGCAGCTTATATTCGGGTAACGAGCAGTACTTC.

This clonotype was seen only a few times. The rearrangement links TRBV5-5 to TRBJ2-1; tentatively, D is TRBD2 (6 bases). V was clipped by 6 bases and J by 0 bases, with 13 bases between them. The germline CDR1 and CDR2 sequences are SGHKS and YYEKEE (reference sequence). The CDR3 covers 15 residues. The CDR3, as DNA: TGTGCCAGCATACTAGACGGGAGCTCCTACAATGAGCAGTTCTTC. It is translated as CASILDGSSYNEQFF.

The V call is TRBV18, the J call TRBJ2-5; tentatively, D is TRBD2 (7 bases). Germline assignment: CDR1 KGHSH and CDR2 LQKENI. CDR3 length equals 14 residues. V lost 3 bases and J 4 bases, leaving 12 bases between the germline ends. The CDR3 loop reads CASSPGGLGETQYF. In DNA, the CDR3 is TGTGCCAGCTCACCGGGGGGGCTCGGAGAGACCCAGTACTTC.

This clonotype showed up just a few times. This chain uses TRBV29-1 with TRBJ1-1; TRBD1 agrees at 8 bases. V shed 4 bases and J 4 bases; nucleotides not matched to a gene: 8. The CDR3 has 14 amino acids. Looked up from germline, CDR1 is SQVTM and CDR2 is ANQGSEA. This CDR3 reads CSVAGQGDSTEAFF. The CDR3 coding sequence is TGCAGCGTTGCAGGACAGGGCGACAGCACTGAAGCTTTCTTT.

This clonotype occurred a few times. This chain joins TRBV20-1 and TRBJ2-7, with TRBD2 matching 11 bases. V lost 4 bases, J lost 7 bases, and 21 bases stayed unmatched. The CDR3 has 18 amino acids. The germline V gene encodes CDR1 DFQATT and CDR2 SNEGSKA (reference sequence). DNA of the CDR3: TGCAGTGCTATAAGGTGGTCCGCCGGGACTAGCGGTCCCAAAGAGCAGTACGTC. This encodes CSAIRWSAGTSGPKEQYV.

This chain uses TRBV11-2 with TRBJ2-2; the D is unclear. Between the trimmed V and J ends, which lost 9 bases and 0 bases, there was a span of 17 bases. In germline, CDR1 is SGHAT, CDR2 FQNNGV. The CDR3 covers 16 residues. Here the CDR3 reads CASHPFGGANTGELFF. The CDR3 DNA is TGTGCCAGTCACCCCTTCGGCGGAGCGAACACCGGGGAGCTGTTTTTT.

The chain joins TRBV20-1 to TRBJ2-7; 8 nucleotides align to TRBD2. J gave up 4 bases and V 6 bases, and 11 bases lay outside the gene matches. The CDR3 loop spans 14 amino acids. CDR1 is DFQATT and CDR2 is SNEGSKA in the germline V gene (reference sequence). In DNA, the CDR3 is TGCAGTGCGGGAACCGGGACTAGTGAATACGAGCAGTACTTC. Translated, it gives CSAGTGTSEYEQYF.

This clonotype was picked up a small number of times. The genes are TRBV9 and TRBJ2-7; 10 bases map to TRBD1. CDR3 length: 15 residues. J lost 7 bases, V lost 3 bases, and 10 bases had no gene match. Germline assignment: CDR1 SGDLS and CDR2 YYNGEE. This chain's CDR3 is CASSASGTGDVEQYF. As DNA, the CDR3 is TGTGCCAGCAGCGCATCCGGGACAGGGGATGTTGAGCAGTACTTC.

The chain couples TRBV9 to TRBJ1-6; TRBD1 matches at 10 bases. CDR3 size: 16 residues. CDR1 is SGDLS and CDR2 is YYNGEE in the germline V gene. With 3 bases clipped from V and 7 bases from J, the junction kept 7 bases outside the gene matches. CDR3 sequence: CASSAPTGGRNSPLHF. CDR3 DNA: TGTGCCAGCAGCGCCCCGACAGGGGGCCGGAATTCACCCCTCCACTTT.

V is TRBV19 and J is TRBJ1-5; D uncertain. The germline V gene encodes CDR1 LNHDA and CDR2 SQIVND (reference sequence). V dropped 3 bases and J dropped 7 bases, with 13 bases sitting between them. The CDR3 extends over 14 amino acids. CDR3 bases: TGTGCCAGTAGTATGCCCGGTCTCGGGCAGCCCCAGCATTTT. Residues: CASSMPGLGQPQHF.

V is TRBV12-3 or TRBV12-4 and J is TRBJ1-3; no reliable D call. Trimming cost V 2 bases and J 5 bases, with 7 bases left between them. The CDR3 totals 13 residues. CDR3: CASSLIDRNTIYF. DNA of the CDR3: TGTGCCAGCAGTTTAATCGACCGAAACACCATATATTTT.

V gene TRBV12-3 or TRBV12-4 combines with J gene TRBJ2-7, with 7 bases matching TRBD2. The junction had 5 bases not matched to a gene; V was cut back by 2 bases and J by 7 bases. This CDR3 has 13 residues. CDR3: CASSLSGVREQYV. In DNA form, the CDR3 reads TGTGCCAGCAGTTTAAGCGGGGTTCGGGAGCAGTACGTC.

The chain recombines TRBV7-3 with TRBJ2-6, with D possibly TRBD2 on 6 matching bases. The CDR3 extends over 15 amino acids. V was pared by 5 bases and J by 4 bases, with 12 bases between. Germline V gives CDR1 SGHTA, CDR2 FQGTGA. In nucleotides, the CDR3 is TGTGCCAGCAGCGGCGGGACGGCCGGGGCCAACGTCCTGACTTTC. This gives the protein CASSGGTAGANVLTF.

The chain combines TRBV9 with TRBJ2-4, with D perhaps matching TRBD2 (5 bases). Germline V gene lookup returns CDR1 SGDLS and CDR2 YYNGEE. Trimming stripped 4 bases from V and 8 bases from J, with 19 bases between. The CDR3 has 15 residues. Written as DNA, the CDR3 is TGTGCCAGCAGCACGGGCCTTGGACTTGGGGACATTCAGTACTTC. Translated: CASSTGLGLGDIQYF. Full variable domain (remainder filled in from reference TRBV9 and TRBJ2-4): DSGVTQTPKHLITATGQRVTLRCSPRSGDLSVYWYQQSLDQGLQFLIQYYNGEERAKGNILERFSAQQFPDLHSELNLSSLELGDSALYFCASSTGLGLGDIQYFGAGTRLSVL.

The sample holds a few counts of this clonotype. The chain links TRBV12-3 or TRBV12-4 to TRBJ2-5, with TRBD2 as a possible D gene (6 bases). Trimming took 2 bases from V and 2 from J, leaving 9 bases between them. The CDR3 has 14 residues. The CDR3 DNA reads as TGTGCCAGCAGTTTAAGCGGGTTACAAGAGACCCAGTACTTC. It encodes CASSLSGLQETQYF.

The chain recombines TRBV20-1 with TRBJ2-3, with D hard to call. Germline assignment: CDR1 DFQATT and CDR2 SNEGSKA (reference sequence). This CDR3 region has 15 residues. Trimming took 3 bases from V and 0 from J, leaving 13 bases between them. The CDR3 spells CSASYLGKSTDTQYF. CDR3 bases: TGCAGTGCTAGCTACTTAGGCAAAAGCACAGATACGCAGTATTTT.

This clonotype was seen a few times. The rearrangement links TRBV12-3 or TRBV12-4 to TRBJ2-7; a weak D match, TRBD2 (5 bases). This CDR3 region has 15 residues. The V end lost 1 base, the J end lost 3 bases, and 13 bases lay between the germline ends. The CDR3 protein is CASSLGQDRGYEQYF. Written as DNA, the CDR3 is TGTGCCAGCAGTTTAGGCCAGGATCGGGGCTACGAGCAGTACTTC.

This clonotype was picked up many times. The rearrangement links TRBV29-1 to TRBJ2-1; TRBD2 is a possible D gene (6 bases). Trimming left V 7 bases short and J 8 bases short, with 12 bases between. This CDR3 has 11 amino acids. The V gene's germline CDR1 is SQVTM and CDR2 ANQGSEA. CDR3 sequence (DNA): TGCAGCGCCTACCGGGACTATGAGCAGTTCTTC. It yields the protein CSAYRDYEQFF.

J is TRBJ1-5 and V is TRBV6-1; D is undetermined. The CDR3 is made up of 14 amino acids. Germline V gives CDR1 MNHNS, CDR2 SASEGT. The V gene lost 5 bases and the J gene lost 0 bases, with 8 bases spanning the gap. The CDR3 sequence is CASSRDGSNQPQHF. The CDR3 nucleotides read TGTGCCAGCAGTCGAGACGGTAGCAATCAGCCCCAGCATTTT.

The rearrangement uses TRBV28 and TRBJ1-1; D call uncertain. CDR3 length equals 14 residues. Per germline, CDR1 MDHEN and CDR2 SYDVKM. V gave up 3 bases and J gave up 1 base, with 9 bases separating them. DNA of the CDR3: TGTGCCAGCAGTTTTGTAGCCCCGAACACTGAAGCTTTCTTT. Translation: CASSFVAPNTEAFF.

This clonotype was detected a few times. This chain links TRBV27 with TRBJ2-5; D might be TRBD1 or TRBD2, each matching 5 bases. Deletions cut 8 bases from V and 5 bases from J, with 24 bases between. This CDR3 comprises 16 residues. CDR1 and CDR2 (germline): MNHEY, SMNVEV (reference sequence). The CDR3 DNA reads TGTGCCAGCGGCCGCGAGGGGTTCCCTACTTCGGAGACCCAGTACTTC. Encoded protein: CASGREGFPTSETQYF.

The genes are TRBV30 and TRBJ2-1; 7 bases are shared with TRBD2. This CDR3 spans 16 amino acids. Trimming at V came to 4 bases and at J to 4 bases, leaving 13 bases not matched to a gene. CDR1 is GTSNPN and CDR2 is SVGIG in the germline V gene (reference sequence). CDR3 DNA sequence: TGTGCCTGGACCCCAAGTGGGGAGGGCCGGTACAATGAGCAGTTCTTC. Protein product: CAWTPSGEGRYNEQFF.

This clonotype was counted a few times. The V and J genes are TRBV24-1 and TRBJ2-1, with 9 bases matching TRBD2. Per germline, CDR1 KGHDR and CDR2 SFDVKD. The CDR3 is made up of 16 amino acids. The junction had 15 bases not matched to a gene; V was cut back by 9 bases and J by 7 bases. CDR3 sequence reads: CATRPGGAGGRNEQFF. CDR3 in DNA: TGTGCCACCCGCCCGGGTGGAGCGGGAGGTCGTAATGAGCAGTTCTTC.